This T cell receptor (beta chain) was obtained from a study of control samples from healthy donors and cancer patients. V gave up 5 bases and J gave up 1 base; unmatched junction bases: 4. Germline loops: CDR1 SGHAT, CDR2 FQNNGV. CDR3 length equals 15 residues. Generated by immunoSEQ multiplex PCR, the TCRdb table keeps only in-frame clones and is missing some. This sample has more than 85,000 clones, with 90% found just once. The TCR originated in a human donor in good health. The donor label of this sample is uncertain. Source material: blood. The chain uses TRBV11-2 and TRBJ2-3, with 9 bases lining up with TRBD1. The CDR3 DNA follows: TGTGCCAGCAGCGCATGGACAGGGGGCACAGATACGCAGTATTTT. It specifies CASSAWTGGTDTQYF.